This TCR beta chain was profiled in a study of T-cell memory formation after mild COVID-19. Findings of the study overall: Contracting CD4+ clones were located mainly in CM and EM, and CD8+ clones in EMRA. Memory sampled before infection contained some responding clones, suggesting cross-reactive memory joined.

TCRdb recomputed calls from the 5' RACE reads with MiXCR, one row per CDR3 protein. The sample carries a few hundred thousand distinct CDR3 sequences, 19% recorded once. The sample holds a few counts of this clonotype. Its specificity is not known. Unmatched junction bases numbered 8, after V lost 7 bases and J lost 8 bases. CDR1 is MNHNY, CDR2 SVGAGI, per germline (reference sequence). The CDR3 has 13 amino acids. Sample: PBMCs or a T cell subset sorted from them (not recorded which). The chain has TRBV6-6 and TRBJ1-5; 7 bases are shared with TRBD1. This sequence was found in a man between 18 and 29 years old who had mild COVID-19 (a few samples of this study predate the infection). Cell type and time point are not known. Written as DNA, the CDR3 is TGTGCCAGCACCCCGGACAGGTCGGAGCCCCAGCATTTT. Its protein product is CASTPDRSEPQHF.